This TCR beta chain is drawn from a study of T cell responses to AZD1222 COVID-19 vaccine. Across the whole study: It was second doses at about 4 or about 12 weeks that were pooled.

Findings and limits, study-wide: Researchers took repertoire samples only after the peak T cell response had come.

From germline, CDR1 is GTSNPN and CDR2 SVGIG (reference sequence). V was clipped by 7 bases and J by 0 bases, with 15 bases between them. This CDR3 comprises 15 residues. TCRdb's copy holds only in-frame clones and misses some; the assay was immunoSEQ multiplex PCR. This table holds more than 110,000 clones, over 85% found once. Comment on this clone: The antigen remains unidentified.

The specimen was peripheral blood, collected on day 0 of AZD1222 vaccination. This chain links TRBV30 with TRBJ1-4; possible D gene TRBD1, 6 bases. This TCR came from an adult in good health. The CDR3 DNA sequence: TGTGCCTTGTCCCGGGACATCGCAACTAATGAAAAACTGTTTTTT. It yields the protein CALSRDIATNEKLFF.